This T cell receptor (beta chain) was captured by sequencing in a study of cytomegalovirus exposure and HLA in healthy donors. The overall study: As an earlier analysis found, roughly 180 million T cells yielded about 120 million unique TCR beta sequences.

Study-wide points: A later analysis reported that several of the most significant clusters appeared to be linked to common viral pathogens, among them Epstein-Barr virus. Further analysis, carried out later, found HLA-associated TCR beta chains more clonally expanded than equally common other chains.

The V gene's germline CDR1 is MGHRA and CDR2 YSYEKL. Trimming took 4 bases from V and 8 from J; bases not matched to a gene: 7. The CDR3 covers 16 residues. A remark on this clone: Antigen unknown.

PCR primers comprised 60 Vbeta and 13 Jbeta primers. Measured with immunoSEQ multiplex PCR; TCRdb has only the in-frame clones, and not every one. The top ten clones hold over 4% of a sample with about 130,000 clones, 73% of them seen once. Specimen: PBMCs. This receptor was identified in a man in his sixties in good health and CMV-seropositive. The chain joins TRBV4-1 to TRBJ2-1, with 14 bases aligning to TRBD2. CDR3 nucleotides: TGCGCCAGCAGCCTCCGACTAGCGGGGGGGCCGGATGAGCAGTTCTTC. It yields the protein CASSLRLAGGPDEQFF.